The entry below gives a single T cell receptor beta chain sequence along with its context. Its specificity is unknown. This entry comes from a study of CD8+CD57+ T cells in acquired aplastic anemia. Looking at the study overall: Healthy donors yielded roughly 9.8 million CD4+ cell reads on average.

CDR1 and CDR2 (germline): KGHDR, SFDVKD. The CDR3 sequence is 14 residues long. Trimming took 7 bases from V and 6 from J; bases not matched to a gene: 10. Genomic DNA, serving as template, underwent TCR beta VDJ and CDR3 profiling. TCRdb passed the reads through MiXCR, listing each CDR3 protein once. The repertoire holds 90,000 to 120,000 distinct CDR3 sequences, with around 53% as singletons. Study observations and caveats: Patients did not significantly differ from controls in CD8+ Simpson's diversity. Shared by patients and controls, 25 to 30 CD8+ CDR3s were abundant in patients.

The chain is built from TRBV24-1 and TRBJ2-7; the match to TRBD2 covers 8 bases. The receptor comes from a human donor in good health, serving as a control. The sequencing input was sorted CD4+, CD8+, or CD8+CD57+ T cells (not recorded which) from PBMCs. The CDR3 sequence: CATSPGLGRREQYF. The CDR3 DNA follows: TGTGCCACCAGCCCGGGACTAGGGCGTCGCGAGCAGTACTTC.